The 32 T cell receptor beta chains in this list originate from one sample, sequenced in a study of T cell repertoires and HLA-DP antigens. These receptors have no known antigen. Generated by immunoSEQ multiplex PCR, the TCRdb table keeps only in-frame clones and is missing some. The data show around 90,000 clones, 86% seen once. Input material: CD4+ T cells from PBMCs. The receptors stem from a man over 45 in good health and CMV-seronegative.

This chain connects TRBV5-1 to TRBJ2-3; D is unresolved. Germline V gene data show CDR1 as SGHRS and CDR2 as YFSETQ. The CDR3 runs to 22 residues. Trimming removed 3 bases from V and 1 base from J, with 33 bases in between. DNA for the CDR3: TGCGCCAGCAGCTGGCCCCGTTTTCAACTACGCCCGGGTGGGGAACGCACAGATACGCAGTATTTT. Amino acids: CASSWPRFQLRPGGERTDTQYF.

This chain joins TRBV19 and TRBJ1-5; D perhaps matches TRBD1 (6 bases). From germline, CDR1 is LNHDA and CDR2 SQIVND (reference sequence). Deletions cut 9 bases from V and 9 bases from J, with 18 bases between. The CDR3 runs 13 residues. CDR3 amino acids: CASTDRTRGPQHF. CDR3 in DNA: TGTGCCAGCACTGACAGGACCAGGGGGCCCCAGCATTTT.

The genes are TRBV11-2 and TRBJ1-6; no clear D gene. Germline assignment: CDR1 SGHAT and CDR2 FQNNGV. Trimming stripped 7 bases from V and 5 bases from J, with 9 bases between. The CDR3 sequence is 13 residues long. CDR3 bases: TGTGCCAGCACCCAAACCAATAATTCACCCCTCCACTTT. Translation: CASTQTNNSPLHF.

This chain joins TRBV15 and TRBJ1-4; maybe TRBD1 (6 bases). The ends were cut back, 2 bases at V and 8 bases at J, with 15 bases in the middle. CDR1 and CDR2 (germline): LNHNV, YYDKDF (reference sequence). The CDR3 runs 15 residues. This CDR3 is CATSRQGFSEEKLFF. In DNA form, the CDR3 reads TGTGCCACCAGCAGACAGGGGTTTTCGGAAGAAAAACTGTTTTTT.

The chain links TRBV4-3 to TRBJ2-7; no clear D. The CDR3 sequence is 15 residues long. The V end was cut by 1 base, the J end by 0 bases, with 10 bases between. Germline V gene data show CDR1 as LGHNA and CDR2 as YSLEER. CDR3 bases: TGCGCCAGCAGCCAAGCCTTGCAGTCCTCCTACGAGCAGTACTTC. This encodes CASSQALQSSYEQYF.

This chain uses TRBV28 with TRBJ2-3, with D unresolved. V was trimmed by 5 bases and J by 1 base, leaving 13 bases between them. The CDR3 has 15 amino acids. The germline CDR1 and CDR2 sequences are MDHEN and SYDVKM. The CDR3 DNA follows: TGTGCCAGCAGTCCACACCGATTCGGCACAGATACGCAGTATTTT. This translates into CASSPHRFGTDTQYF.

This clone was observed a few times. J is TRBJ1-2 and V is TRBV18, with D tentatively TRBD1 (5 bases). V dropped 1 base and J dropped 3 bases, with 9 bases sitting between them. This CDR3 comprises 14 residues. Germline loops: CDR1 KGHSH, CDR2 LQKENI. The DNA for the CDR3 is TGTGCCAGCTCACCACAGGGGACTGACTATGGCTACACCTTC. Translation gives CASSPQGTDYGYTF.

V and J are TRBV6-1 and TRBJ1-4, with D tentatively TRBD1 (6 bases). V lost 0 bases, J lost 0 bases, and 8 bases lay in between. The CDR3 runs to 16 residues. Germline CDR1 MNHNS, CDR2 SASEGT. The CDR3 spells CASSEAGGATNEKLFF. The DNA of the CDR3 is TGTGCCAGCAGTGAAGCAGGGGGGGCAACTAATGAAAAACTGTTTTTT.

The chain carries TRBV27 and TRBJ2-5; 9 bases match TRBD1. With V trimmed by 2 bases and J by 5 bases, 12 bases remained unmatched. The CDR3 sequence is 17 residues long. Looked up from germline, CDR1 is MNHEY and CDR2 is SMNVEV (reference sequence). The CDR3 region has the DNA TGTGCCAGCAGTTTAAGGGTCGGGACAGGGAGGCGGGAGACCCAGTACTTC. Translation: CASSLRVGTGRRETQYF.

The chain recombines TRBV5-1 with TRBJ2-2; TRBD2 matches 10 bases. The CDR3 is made up of 16 amino acids. V lost 1 base to trimming and J lost 3 bases; unmatched junction nucleotides: 3. Germline CDR1 and CDR2: SGHRS and YFSETQ. DNA for the CDR3: TGCGCCAGCAGCTTGAGCGGGAGGGCCTACACCGGGGAGCTGTTTTTT. It translates to CASSLSGRAYTGELFF. The full variable domain, in which reference TRBV5-1 and TRBJ2-2 provide the parts outside the CDR3, is KAGVTQTPRYLIKTRGQQVTLSCSPISGHRSVSWYQQTPGQGLQFLFEYFSETQRNKGNFPGRFSGRQFSNSRSEMNVSTLELGDSALYLCASSLSGRAYTGELFFGEGSRLTVL.

The chain joins TRBV9 to TRBJ2-1; D perhaps matches TRBD2 (5 bases). The length of the CDR3 is 16 residues. The ends were cut back, 3 bases at V and 6 bases at J, with 19 bases in the middle. The V gene's germline CDR1 is SGDLS and CDR2 YYNGEE. The CDR3 sequence: CASSASLDLGINEQFF. DNA of the CDR3: TGTGCCAGCAGCGCTTCGCTGGACCTCGGGATCAATGAGCAGTTCTTC.

The chain joins TRBV5-4 to TRBJ2-2; 9 positions agree with TRBD1. V gave up 5 bases and J gave up 6 bases; unmatched junction bases: 11. This CDR3 contains 16 residues. CDR1 SGHNT and CDR2 YYREEE come from the germline V gene (reference sequence). CDR3 nucleotides: TGTGCCAGCAGTTTTCCGGGACAGGGTGTCTCCGGGGAGCTGTTTTTT. Residues: CASSFPGQGVSGELFF.

The gene calls are TRBV7-2 and TRBJ1-1, with D unclear. CDR3 size: 13 residues. V was cut by 6 bases and J by 1 base, with 9 bases left in between. Germline CDR1 is SGHTA and CDR2 is FQGNSA. The CDR3 spells CASRRTRNTEAFF. The DNA for the CDR3 is TGTGCCAGCAGAAGAACACGGAACACTGAAGCTTTCTTT.

This chain joins TRBV5-1 and TRBJ1-6; D is uncertain. V was pared by 0 bases and J by 8 bases, with 12 bases between. Germline V gene lookup returns CDR1 SGHRS and CDR2 YFSETQ. The CDR3 loop spans 15 amino acids. As DNA, the CDR3 is TGCGCCAGCAGCTTGGCCCGGGCGAGCGATTCACCCCTCCACTTT. Translated, it gives CASSLARASDSPLHF.

V and J are TRBV20-1 and TRBJ2-5; D possibly corresponds to TRBD1 (5 bases). This CDR3 comprises 11 residues. Trimming removed 7 bases at V and 0 bases at J, with 6 bases between. CDR1 is DFQATT and CDR2 is SNEGSKA in the germline V gene (reference sequence). CDR3 protein: CSGQNQETQYF. The CDR3 bases are TGCAGTGGACAGAACCAAGAGACCCAGTACTTC.

This clone was seen a handful of times. The rearrangement links TRBV5-1 to TRBJ1-3; D is perhaps TRBD1 (6 bases). CDR3 length: 16 residues. Germline CDR1 and CDR2: SGHRS and YFSETQ. Between the trimmed V and J ends, which lost 3 bases and 0 bases, there was a span of 13 bases. The DNA for the CDR3 is TGCGCCAGCAGCTCGGGACACGAGATCTCTGGAAACACCATATATTTT. Amino acids: CASSSGHEISGNTIYF.

The rearrangement joins TRBV4-1 to TRBJ1-2, with D uncertain. The germline V gene has CDR1 MGHRA and CDR2 YSYEKL. The CDR3 is 17 amino acids. The V gene lost 0 bases and the J gene lost 6 bases, with 20 bases spanning the gap. This chain's CDR3 is CASSQDPPSMGKNGYTF. The CDR3, as DNA: TGCGCCAGCAGCCAAGACCCGCCCAGTATGGGGAAGAATGGCTACACCTTC.

J is TRBJ2-3 and V is TRBV2; D unresolved. With 5 bases removed from V and 0 bases from J, the gap between germline ends came to 9 bases. CDR1 and CDR2 from the germline V gene are SNHLY and FYNNEI. CDR3 length equals 14 residues. CDR3 sequence (DNA): TGTGCCAGCAGTTTGACTGGTAGCACAGATACGCAGTATTTT. It yields the protein CASSLTGSTDTQYF.

The chain is built from TRBV19 and TRBJ1-4; TRBD1 is a possible D gene (6 bases). Germline values: CDR1 LNHDA, CDR2 SQIVND (reference sequence). The CDR3 runs 16 residues. V was cut by 5 bases and J by 2 bases, with 15 bases left in between. The CDR3 region has the DNA TGTGCCAGTAGTTCGGGGGCCCAAAGGACTAATGAAAAACTGTTTTTT. Residues: CASSSGAQRTNEKLFF.

The CDR3 DNA reads as TGTGCCAGCAGTTTACGGGGGGCGAGCACAGATACGCAGTATTTT. This translates into CASSLRGASTDTQYF. The chain carries TRBV28 and TRBJ2-3; TRBD2 is a possible D gene (7 bases). Germline loops: CDR1 MDHEN, CDR2 SYDVKM. The V end lost 2 bases, the J end lost 0 bases, and 9 bases lay between the germline ends. The CDR3 consists of 15 residues.

This rearrangement joins TRBV9 to TRBJ2-2; TRBD2 matches 12 bases. This CDR3 comprises 16 residues. The trim removed 0 bases at V and 7 bases at J, leaving 4 bases unmatched. Germline CDR1 SGDLS, CDR2 YYNGEE. This CDR3 is CASSVGTSGTDGELFF. CDR3 in DNA: TGTGCCAGCAGCGTAGGGACTAGCGGGACAGACGGGGAGCTGTTTTTT.

The chain recombines TRBV19 with TRBJ2-2, with D possibly matching TRBD2 (6 bases). The CDR3 extends over 16 amino acids. CDR1 is LNHDA and CDR2 is SQIVND in the germline V gene (reference sequence). The V end lost 3 bases, the J end lost 1 base, and 12 bases lay between the germline ends. Here the CDR3 DNA reads TGTGCCAGTAGTATGGAGGCGGGAAGGAACACCGGGGAGCTGTTTTTT. This translates into CASSMEAGRNTGELFF.

A few counts support this clone. V and J are TRBV28 and TRBJ1-2, with D unclear. Looked up from germline, CDR1 is MDHEN and CDR2 is SYDVKM. This CDR3 is built from 12 residues. V was pared by 4 bases and J by 4 bases, with 7 bases between. Written as DNA, the CDR3 is TGTGCCAGCAGTTCCCGGACCTATGGCTACACCTTC. This sequence encodes CASSSRTYGYTF.

The V gene is TRBV16, the J gene TRBJ1-2; D unclear. Germline V CDR1 and CDR2: KGHSY, FQNENV. The length of the CDR3 is 13 residues. V was trimmed by 0 bases and J by 3 bases, leaving 5 bases between them. CDR3 coding DNA: TGTGCCAGCAGCCAATCAAGGGACTATGGCTACACCTTC. It translates to CASSQSRDYGYTF.

This chain links TRBV7-2 with TRBJ1-1; no firm D call. Trimming pared 5 bases from V and 2 bases from J, leaving 21 bases between. Germline CDR1 and CDR2: SGHTA and FQGNSA. The CDR3 sequence is 17 residues long. The CDR3 spells CASSQRTEIAGNTEAFF. The CDR3 bases are TGTGCCAGCAGCCAACGGACGGAGATCGCGGGAAACACTGAAGCTTTCTTT.

This clone was seen just once. This rearrangement joins TRBV6-1 to TRBJ1-5; D is unclear. The CDR3 extends over 15 amino acids. Germline V gene data show CDR1 as MNHNS and CDR2 as SASEGT. The V and J ends lost 5 bases and 0 bases respectively, with 11 bases between them. Here the CDR3 DNA reads TGTGCCAGCAGTCCAGTGGAATCTAGCAATCAGCCCCAGCATTTT. Translation: CASSPVESSNQPQHF.

The V gene is TRBV7-2, the J gene TRBJ2-7; 9 bases align to TRBD2. V was pared by 1 base and J by 3 bases, with 7 bases of the junction left unmatched. The germline CDR1 and CDR2 sequences are SGHTA and FQGNSA. The CDR3 contains 16 residues. DNA of the CDR3: TGTGCCAGCAGCTTAGGGGGTAGCGGGAGTCTCTACGAGCAGTACTTC. This gives the protein CASSLGGSGSLYEQYF.

This rearrangement joins TRBV5-1 to TRBJ2-6; 8 bases map to TRBD1. Germline V lookup: CDR1 SGHRS, CDR2 YFSETQ. This CDR3 comprises 19 residues. The V gene end was trimmed by 5 bases and the J gene end by 0 bases; junction bases not matched to a gene: 13. As DNA, the CDR3 is TGCGCCAGCAGACTAAGAGCAGGGGGCGCCGGCTCTGGGGCCAACGTCCTGACTTTC. This sequence encodes CASRLRAGGAGSGANVLTF. Based on the CDR3 plus reference TRBV5-1 and TRBJ2-6, the full variable domain is KAGVTQTPRYLIKTRGQQVTLSCSPISGHRSVSWYQQTPGQGLQFLFEYFSETQRNKGNFPGRFSGRQFSNSRSEMNVSTLELGDSALYLCASRLRAGGAGSGANVLTFGAGSRLTVL.

This clone was found once. V usage is TRBV7-2 and J usage is TRBJ1-2; possible D gene TRBD1, 5 bases. V dropped 2 bases and J dropped 7 bases, with 14 bases sitting between them. The CDR3 runs 14 residues. Germline V gives CDR1 SGHTA, CDR2 FQGNSA. The CDR3 DNA is TGTGCCAGCAGCTTACAGGGAGACGCGAGTGGCTACACCTTC. This gives the protein CASSLQGDASGYTF.

The rearrangement uses TRBV18 and TRBJ1-1; D ambiguous. In germline, CDR1 is KGHSH, CDR2 LQKENI. CDR3 length: 14 residues. Trimming took 3 bases from V and 5 from J, leaving 13 bases between them. CDR3 bases: TGTGCCAGCTCACCTGCCGAGGGTCGGACTGAAGCTTTCTTT. It specifies CASSPAEGRTEAFF.

The gene calls are TRBV19 and TRBJ2-5; no clear D. This CDR3 is built from 13 residues. V dropped 3 bases and J dropped 5 bases, with 10 bases sitting between them. Germline CDR1 LNHDA, CDR2 SQIVND (reference sequence). The DNA of the CDR3 is TGTGCCAGTAGTATGAGACTTACCGAGACCCAGTACTTC. This codes for CASSMRLTETQYF.

This chain joins TRBV7-2 and TRBJ1-6, with 7 positions matching TRBD1. Germline CDR1 reads SGHTA; CDR2 reads FQGNSA. The CDR3 consists of 14 residues. The trim removed 5 bases at V and 7 bases at J, leaving 5 bases unmatched. The CDR3, as DNA: TGTGCCAGCAGCCCCCCCAGGGGGAATTCACCCCTCCACTTT. Translated: CASSPPRGNSPLHF.